This TCR beta chain stems from a study of cytomegalovirus exposure and HLA in healthy donors. Study-level information: Among the approximately 400 genotyped donors, approximately 80% were placed in the Caucasian-associated ancestry cluster.

V lost 0 bases and J lost 5, with 13 bases in between. Per germline, CDR1 SGHNT and CDR2 YYREEE (reference sequence). This CDR3 comprises 15 residues. In the case of this clone: The target antigen is unknown.

Study findings and constraints: Association with HLA alleles at 0.05 false discovery rate was found for 15,000 or so TCR beta sequences in a later analysis. When analyzed later, the rates of TCR association showed variation by HLA locus, with DRB1 the most and HLA-C the fewest.

PCR employed 60 Vbeta and 13 Jbeta primers. Sequencing was performed with immunoSEQ multiplex PCR; in TCRdb, only in-frame clones are kept and a portion is missing. The data contain 50,000 to 60,000 clones, about four fifths of them singletons. Sequenced: PBMCs. The chain employs TRBV5-4 and TRBJ2-3, with D maybe TRBD2 (5 bases). The receptor's source is a female donor in good health and CMV-seronegative. The CDR3: CASSLDVRGQDTQYF. The CDR3 DNA sequence: TGTGCCAGCAGCTTGGATGTGCGAGGGCAAGATACGCAGTATTTT.